The 17 T cell receptor beta chains below were found in one sample sequenced in a study of shared clonotypes between healthy human individuals. Measured with immunoSEQ multiplex PCR; TCRdb has only the in-frame clones, and not every one. The table records fewer than 600,000 clones, around 77% of them present only once. Sequenced sample: PBMCs. These receptors were collected from a woman aged 40 to 50 in good health. Some clones in this sample may be carry-over from other donors' samples.

V is TRBV10-3 and J is TRBJ2-1; D remains ambiguous. The germline gives CDR1 ENHRY, CDR2 SYGVKD. Between the trimmed V and J ends, which lost 6 bases and 9 bases, there was a span of 12 bases. The CDR3 runs to 12 residues. The CDR3 protein is CAISASFSEQFF. CDR3 coding DNA: TGTGCCATCAGCGCCAGTTTTAGTGAGCAGTTCTTC.

This clone was recorded a few times. The chain is built from TRBV11-2 and TRBJ1-1, with no clear D. Germline V gives CDR1 SGHAT, CDR2 FQNNGV. V gave up 1 base and J gave up 0 bases, with 6 bases separating them. The CDR3 spans 14 residues. CDR3 sequence (DNA): TGTGCCAGCAGCTTAGGATCCATGAACACTGAAGCTTTCTTT. Protein: CASSLGSMNTEAFF.

Written as DNA, the CDR3 is TGTGCCAGCAGCTTAAGGACAGTTAACTACGAGCAGTACTTC. Translated: CASSLRTVNYEQYF. The chain joins TRBV7-6 to TRBJ2-7; TRBD1 is a possible D gene (6 bases). V lost 2 bases and J lost 3, with 11 bases in between. The CDR3 consists of 14 residues. CDR1 and CDR2 (germline): SGHVS, FNYEAQ.

The V and J genes are TRBV27 and TRBJ2-3, with D perhaps TRBD2 (6 bases). The germline V gene encodes CDR1 MNHEY and CDR2 SMNVEV (reference sequence). V lost 2 bases and J lost 2, with 14 bases in between. The CDR3 loop spans 16 amino acids. As DNA, the CDR3 is TGTGCCAGCAGTTTAAGGCGGGGCCTAAACACAGATACGCAGTATTTT. Its translation is CASSLRRGLNTDTQYF.

As regards this clone: A junction end diverges from the germline sequence, so it may reflect a read error. The chain combines TRBV7-8 with TRBJ2-1; 10 bases are shared with TRBD2. This CDR3 has 15 amino acids. The germline gives CDR1 SGHVS, CDR2 FQNEAQ. CDR3 coding DNA: TGTGCCAGCAGTTTAGCGGGAGGAGCCTACAATGAGCAGTTCTTC. Translating it yields CASSLAGGAYNEQFF. The full variable domain, rest sourced from reference TRBV7-8 and TRBJ2-1, is GAGVSQSPRYKVAKRGQDVALRCDPISGHVSLFWYQQALGQGPEFLTYFQNEAQLDKSGLPSDRFFAERPEGSVSTLKIQRTQQEDSAVYLCASSLAGGAYNEQFFGPGTRLTVL.

The rearrangement uses TRBV2 and TRBJ1-1; 9 nucleotides line up with TRBD1. The CDR3 is made up of 15 amino acids. With V trimmed by 4 bases and J by 2 bases, 5 bases remained unmatched. CDR1 is SNHLY and CDR2 is FYNNEI in the germline V gene. CDR3 region: CASSGGQGINTEAFF. For the CDR3, the DNA is TGTGCCAGCAGTGGGGGACAGGGAATTAACACTGAAGCTTTCTTT.

V is TRBV28 and J is TRBJ1-2; no clear D gene. V was shortened by 4 bases and J by 4 bases, with 10 bases between the two germline ends. CDR3 length equals 13 residues. The germline CDR1 and CDR2 sequences are MDHEN and SYDVKM. The CDR3 loop reads CASSSTSTYGYTF. For the CDR3, the DNA is TGTGCCAGCAGTTCCACATCTACCTATGGCTACACCTTC.

The sample holds one count of this clone. This chain joins TRBV19 and TRBJ2-7; 13 positions agree with TRBD2. CDR3 length: 18 amino acids. V trimming: 2 bases; J trimming: 4 bases; junction bases outside the gene matches: 11. CDR1 LNHDA and CDR2 SQIVND come from the germline V gene (reference sequence). CDR3 DNA: TGTGCCAGTAGTATAAGGGCGTCAACTAGCGGGAGGGTTTACGAGCAGTACTTC. Protein sequence: CASSIRASTSGRVYEQYF.

V usage is TRBV5-1 and J usage is TRBJ2-3, with D hard to call. V gave up 6 bases and J gave up 1 base, with 18 bases separating them. Per germline, CDR1 SGHRS and CDR2 YFSETQ. The CDR3 extends over 16 amino acids. Here the CDR3 reads CASTGVLGWGTDTQYF. As DNA, the CDR3 is TGCGCCAGCACGGGCGTTCTAGGATGGGGCACAGATACGCAGTATTTT.

V and J are TRBV2 and TRBJ2-7; TRBD1 is a possible D gene (5 bases). CDR1 SNHLY and CDR2 FYNNEI come from the germline V gene. CDR3 size: 12 residues. Trimming pared 11 bases from V and 2 bases from J, leaving 13 bases between. As DNA, the CDR3 is TGTGCCCAGTGGGGCACGGCCTACGAGCAGTACTTC. Amino acid sequence: CAQWGTAYEQYF. The full variable domain, completed using reference TRBV2 and TRBJ2-7, is EPEVTQTPSHQVTQMGQEVILRCVPISNHLYFYWYRQILGQKVEFLVSFYNNEISEKSEIFDDQFSVERPDGSNFTLKIRSTKLEDSAMYFCAQWGTAYEQYFGPGTRLTVT.

V is TRBV16 and J is TRBJ1-2; D gene unclear. Germline CDR1 KGHSY, CDR2 FQNENV. The ends were cut back, 2 bases at V and 7 bases at J, with 14 bases in the middle. This CDR3 has 14 amino acids. CDR3 sequence (DNA): TGTGCCAGCAGCCAAGAATCCGGCTTCGGTGGCTACACCTTC. Translating it yields CASSQESGFGGYTF.

This chain joins TRBV14 and TRBJ1-2; D ambiguous. The CDR3 covers 15 residues. Germline assignment: CDR1 SGHDN and CDR2 FVKESK. The germline V and J ends were trimmed by 2 bases and 8 bases, with 18 bases remaining between them. This CDR3 is CASSQSLLPKGGYTF. The CDR3 bases are TGTGCCAGCAGCCAATCTCTGCTGCCCAAGGGAGGCTACACCTTC.

This clone was detected ten times or more. The V and J genes are TRBV5-1 and TRBJ2-3; D gene unclear. CDR3 length equals 14 residues. Trimming took off 4 bases at V and 0 bases at J, with 9 bases between the two ends. Germline assignment: CDR1 SGHRS and CDR2 YFSETQ. The CDR3: CASSLDLSTDTQYF. The CDR3 DNA follows: TGCGCCAGCAGCCTTGACCTAAGCACAGATACGCAGTATTTT.

The table lists this clone with a few counts. The chain uses TRBV18 and TRBJ1-5; D possibly corresponds to TRBD1 (6 bases). The CDR3 totals 16 residues. V shed 0 bases and J shed 6 bases, with 15 bases lying between them. The germline V gene has CDR1 KGHSH and CDR2 LQKENI. The CDR3 DNA reads as TGTGCCAGCTCACCACCGACCGGGGGCCTCGGTCAGCCCCAGCATTTT. It is translated as CASSPPTGGLGQPQHF.

This rearrangement joins TRBV5-8 to TRBJ1-5; D is perhaps TRBD1 (5 bases). V was clipped by 4 bases and J by 1 base, with 18 bases between them. Germline assignment: CDR1 SGHTS and CDR2 YDEGEE. The CDR3 sequence is 17 residues long. The chain's CDR3 is CASSPQVRGTSNQPQHF. DNA of the CDR3: TGTGCCAGCAGCCCCCAGGTACGGGGGACGAGCAATCAGCCCCAGCATTTT.

V and J are TRBV5-1 and TRBJ2-7; 11 positions agree with TRBD2. V gave up 1 base and J gave up 5 bases; unmatched junction bases: 5. This CDR3 has 15 residues. Germline lookup yields CDR1 SGHRS and CDR2 YFSETQ. In DNA, the CDR3 is TGCGCCAGCAGCTTGACTAGCGGGAGATATCACGAGCAGTACTTC. Protein product: CASSLTSGRYHEQYF. The whole variable domain, remainder taken from reference TRBV5-1 and TRBJ2-7, is KAGVTQTPRYLIKTRGQQVTLSCSPISGHRSVSWYQQTPGQGLQFLFEYFSETQRNKGNFPGRFSGRQFSNSRSEMNVSTLELGDSALYLCASSLTSGRYHEQYFGPGTRLTVT.

The genes are TRBV5-6 and TRBJ2-5, with 9 positions matching TRBD1. The trim removed 2 bases at V and 3 bases at J, leaving 11 bases unmatched. This CDR3 region has 17 residues. Germline V gene sequence: CDR1 SGHDT, CDR2 YYEEEE. In DNA, the CDR3 is TGTGCCAGCAGCTTATTCTTGGGGGGACAGGGCGAAGAGACCCAGTACTTC. It yields the protein CASSLFLGGQGEETQYF. The whole variable domain, filled in from reference TRBV5-6 and TRBJ2-5, reads DAGVTQSPTHLIKTRGQQVTLRCSPKSGHDTVSWYQQALGQGPQFIFQYYEEEERQRGNFPDRFSGHQFPNYSSELNVNALLLGDSALYLCASSLFLGGQGEETQYFGPGTRLLVL.